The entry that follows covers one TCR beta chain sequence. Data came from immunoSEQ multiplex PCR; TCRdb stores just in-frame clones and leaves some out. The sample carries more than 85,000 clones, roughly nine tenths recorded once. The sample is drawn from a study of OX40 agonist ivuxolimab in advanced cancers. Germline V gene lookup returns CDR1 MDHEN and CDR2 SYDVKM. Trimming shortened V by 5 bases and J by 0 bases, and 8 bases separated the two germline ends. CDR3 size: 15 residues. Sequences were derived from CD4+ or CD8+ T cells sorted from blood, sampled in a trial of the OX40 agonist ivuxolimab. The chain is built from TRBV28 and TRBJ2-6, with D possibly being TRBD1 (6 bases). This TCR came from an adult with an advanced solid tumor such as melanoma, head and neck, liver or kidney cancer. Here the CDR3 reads CASSLQGSGANVLTF. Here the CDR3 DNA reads TGTGCCAGCAGTCTACAGGGCTCTGGGGCCAACGTCCTGACTTTC.